The sequence of this T cell receptor beta chain was determined in a study of shared clonotypes between healthy human individuals. The CDR3 runs to 13 residues. Germline-derived CDR1 and CDR2 are SGHRS and YFSETQ. Trimming cost V 5 bases and J 1 base, with 10 bases left between them. Naive-designated CD8 cells lacked CD45RO, were positively enriched for CCR7, and omitted terminally differentiated effector memory CD45RA+ cells. Original analysis: Junction-only immunoSEQ sequences carried no quality scores, so filtering differed. Some clones are missing from TCRdb's copy, which holds only in-frame ones; the method was immunoSEQ multiplex PCR. For V, J and clone size, that table is used; D and trimming come from the DNA. The sample shows some 2.1 million clones, about 95% of them seen only once. General study results and limits: The four-donor shared clonotypes exceeded non-shared clonotypes in generation probability, with non-shared ones scoring lower.

A note on this clone: Its specificity is unknown.

Sequencing input: naive CD8+ T cells sorted from blood. J is TRBJ2-7 and V is TRBV5-1; no reliable D call. The TCR sequence derives from a man younger than 30 in good health. The DNA of the CDR3 is TGCGCCAGCAGGATCCAGGCGTCCTACGAGCAGTACTTC. It codes for CASRIQASYEQYF.